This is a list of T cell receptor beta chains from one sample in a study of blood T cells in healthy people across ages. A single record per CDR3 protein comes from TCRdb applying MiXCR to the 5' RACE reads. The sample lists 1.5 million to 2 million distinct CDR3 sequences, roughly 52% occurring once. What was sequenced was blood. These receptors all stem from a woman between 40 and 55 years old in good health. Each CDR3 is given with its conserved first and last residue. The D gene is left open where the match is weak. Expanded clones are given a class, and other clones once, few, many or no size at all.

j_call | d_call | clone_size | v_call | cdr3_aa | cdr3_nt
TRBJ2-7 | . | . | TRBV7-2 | CASSLVLSDEQYF | TGTGCCAGCAGCTTAGTTCTCAGCGACGAGCAGTACTTC
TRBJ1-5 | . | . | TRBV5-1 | CASRLRGYIRPQHF | TGCGCCAGCAGATTACGGGGTTACATCCGCCCCCAGCATTTT
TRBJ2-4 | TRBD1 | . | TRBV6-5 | CATQQGDIQYF | TGTGCCACCCAACAGGGGGACATTCAGTACTTC
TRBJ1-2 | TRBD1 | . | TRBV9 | CASTRQGTGYTF | TGTGCCAGCACCCGACAGGGGACTGGCTACACCTTC
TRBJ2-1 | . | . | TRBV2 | CASSASWGEQFF | TGTGCCAGCAGTGCCTCTTGGGGTGAGCAGTTCTTC
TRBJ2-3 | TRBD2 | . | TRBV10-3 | CAITWGGGTDTQYF | TGTGCCATCACATGGGGGGGAGGCACAGATACGCAGTATTTT
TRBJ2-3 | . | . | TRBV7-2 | CASSANSDTRYF | TGTGCCAGCAGCGCTAATTCAGATACGCGGTATTTT
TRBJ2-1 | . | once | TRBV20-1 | CSAVAAYNEQFF | TGCAGTGCTGTAGCGGCCTACAATGAGCAGTTCTTC
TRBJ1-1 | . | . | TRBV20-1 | CSAPTVQLDTEAFF | TGCAGTGCTCCCACAGTGCAACTGGACACTGAAGCTTTCTTT
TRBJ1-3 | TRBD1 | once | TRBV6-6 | CASRHDRAGNTIYF | TGTGCCAGCAGACACGACAGGGCTGGAAACACCATATATTTT
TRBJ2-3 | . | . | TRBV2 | CASNRDGQSTDTQYF | TGTGCCAGCAACCGGGACGGCCAAAGCACAGATACGCAGTATTTT
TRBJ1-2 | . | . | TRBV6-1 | CASSEGKGNYGYTF | TGTGCCAGCAGTGAAGGAAAGGGGAACTATGGCTACACCTTC
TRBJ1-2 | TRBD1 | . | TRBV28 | CASSRARNDRDYGYTF | TGTGCCAGCAGTCGCGCAAGAAATGACAGGGACTATGGCTACACCTTC
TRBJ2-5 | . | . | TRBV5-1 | CASSLEGPDPQETQYF | TGCGCCAGCAGCTTGGAGGGACCAGACCCGCAAGAGACCCAGTACTTC
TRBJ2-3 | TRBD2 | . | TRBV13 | CASSLGGTSGPPSTDTQYF | TGTGCCAGCAGCTTAGGGGGGACTAGCGGACCGCCGAGCACAGATACGCAGTATTTT
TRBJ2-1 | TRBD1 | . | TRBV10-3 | CAISDYSREGQGRVEQFF | TGTGCCATCAGTGACTACTCCAGGGAGGGACAGGGGAGAGTCGAGCAGTTCTTC
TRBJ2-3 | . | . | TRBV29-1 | CSTRELAQYF | TGCAGCACACGGGAGTTGGCGCAGTATTTT
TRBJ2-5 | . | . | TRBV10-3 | CAIAGTTETQYF | TGTGCCATAGCCGGGACCACGGAGACCCAGTACTTC
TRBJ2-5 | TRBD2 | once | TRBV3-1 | CASSQRATSGAETQYF | TGTGCCAGCAGCCAACGGGCGACTAGCGGGGCGGAGACCCAGTACTTC
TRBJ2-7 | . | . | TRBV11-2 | CASSKWGREDSYEQYF | TGTGCCAGCAGCAAGTGGGGGCGCGAGGATTCCTACGAGCAGTACTTC
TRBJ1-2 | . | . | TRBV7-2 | CASSLYAGTANSPNYGYTF | TGTGCCAGCAGCTTATACGCAGGGACGGCGAATTCTCCTAACTATGGCTACACCTTC
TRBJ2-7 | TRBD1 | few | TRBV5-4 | CASSFGGQGIHEQYF | TGTGCCAGCAGCTTTGGGGGACAGGGTATCCACGAGCAGTACTTC
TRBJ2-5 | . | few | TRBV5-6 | CASSLIDQVQETQYF | TGTGCCAGCAGCTTGATCGACCAGGTCCAAGAGACCCAGTACTTC
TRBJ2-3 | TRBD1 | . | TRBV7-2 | CASTAGTGGDTQYF | TGTGCCAGTACGGCCGGGACAGGGGGAGATACGCAGTATTTT
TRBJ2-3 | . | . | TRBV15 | CATSTGTDTQYF | TGTGCCACCAGCACAGGTACGGATACGCAGTATTTT